The entry below describes one TCR beta chain. Its antigen is unknown. These data are taken from a study of cytomegalovirus exposure and HLA in healthy donors. General study findings and limits: The authors enumerated roughly 160 TCR beta chains as linked to cytomegalovirus.

Repertoires were generated with immunoSEQ multiplex PCR, while TCRdb's copy carries only in-frame clones and drops some. The profile covers more than 45,000 clones, with 89% appearing a single time and 15% taken by the ten largest. CDR3 length: 19 amino acids. Germline V gives CDR1 SGDLS, CDR2 YYNGEE. The trim removed 4 bases at V and 4 bases at J, leaving 20 bases unmatched. Material: PBMCs. The TCR originated in a young woman in good health and CMV-seronegative. V is TRBV9 and J is TRBJ2-7; 10 bases map to TRBD2. CDR3 loop: CASSPELSSGSLKGYEQYF. CDR3 sequence (DNA): TGTGCCAGCAGCCCGGAGTTATCTAGCGGGAGTTTAAAGGGGTACGAGCAGTACTTC.